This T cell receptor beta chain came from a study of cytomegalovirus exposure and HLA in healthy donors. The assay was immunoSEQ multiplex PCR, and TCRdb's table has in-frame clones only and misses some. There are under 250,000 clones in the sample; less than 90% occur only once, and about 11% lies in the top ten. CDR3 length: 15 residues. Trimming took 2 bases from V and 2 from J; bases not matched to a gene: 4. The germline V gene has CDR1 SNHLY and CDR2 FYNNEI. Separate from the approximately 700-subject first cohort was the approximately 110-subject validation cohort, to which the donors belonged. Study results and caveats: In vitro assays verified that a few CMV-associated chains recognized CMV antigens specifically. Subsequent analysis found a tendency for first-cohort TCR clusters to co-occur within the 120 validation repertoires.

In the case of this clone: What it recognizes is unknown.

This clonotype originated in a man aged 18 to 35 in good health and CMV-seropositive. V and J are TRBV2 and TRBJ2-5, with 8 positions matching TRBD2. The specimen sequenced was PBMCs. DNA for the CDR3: TGTGCCAGCAGTGAACCGGGACTAGGGCAAGAGACCCAGTACTTC. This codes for CASSEPGLGQETQYF. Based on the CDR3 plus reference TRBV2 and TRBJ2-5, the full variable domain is EPEVTQTPSHQVTQMGQEVILRCVPISNHLYFYWYRQILGQKVEFLVSFYNNEISEKSEIFDDQFSVERPDGSNFTLKIRSTKLEDSAMYFCASSEPGLGQETQYFGPGTRLLVL.